What follows are 17 T cell receptor beta chains derived from one specimen sequenced in a study of T-cell memory formation after mild COVID-19. TCRdb passed the 5' RACE reads through MiXCR, listing each CDR3 protein once. The data show tens of thousands of distinct CDR3 sequences, about 10% seen once. What was sequenced was PBMCs or a T cell subset sorted from them (not recorded which). These receptors all come from a man aged 18-30 years who had mild COVID-19 (a few samples of this study predate the infection). Cell type and time point are not known.

This clonotype came up a few times. This rearrangement joins TRBV18 to TRBJ1-5; TRBD1 matches 7 bases. This CDR3 has 16 residues. The J segment lost 4 bases and the V segment lost 5 bases, leaving 11 bases of the junction unmatched. Germline V gives CDR1 KGHSH, CDR2 LQKENI. CDR3 nucleotide sequence: TGTGCCAGCTCAGCACAGGGGAACCTAGGTAATCAGCCCCAGCATTTT. Its translation: CASSAQGNLGNQPQHF.

This chain joins TRBV11-3 and TRBJ2-1, with 9 bases identical to TRBD2. This CDR3 spans 15 amino acids. J was trimmed by 5 bases and V by 5 bases; bases with no gene match: 7. Germline V gives CDR1 SGHNT, CDR2 YENEEA. Written as DNA, the CDR3 is TGTGCCAGCAGCCCCGGGACTAGCAACGACAATGAGCAGTTCTTC. Its translation: CASSPGTSNDNEQFF. Complete variable domain (other parts from reference TRBV11-3 and TRBJ2-1): EAGVVQSPRYKIIEKKQPVAFWCNPISGHNTLYWYLQNLGQGPELLIRYENEEAVDDSQLPKDRFSAERLKGVDSTLKIQPAELGDSAVYLCASSPGTSNDNEQFFGPGTRLTVL.

The chain joins TRBV5-6 to TRBJ2-1; D is unclear. This CDR3 comprises 13 residues. CDR1 and CDR2 (germline): SGHDT, YYEEEE. V dropped 0 bases and J dropped 6 bases, with 7 bases sitting between them. CDR3 in DNA: TGTGCCAGCAGCTTGGACGCGGTCAATGAGCAGTTCTTC. Protein sequence: CASSLDAVNEQFF.

The sample holds many counts of this clonotype. This chain uses TRBV27 with TRBJ2-5, with D hard to call. The CDR3 is 13 amino acids. Trimming stripped 5 bases from V and 0 bases from J, with 7 bases between. Germline CDR1 reads MNHEY; CDR2 reads SMNVEV (reference sequence). The CDR3 DNA is TGTGCCAGCAGTACGAGGTACCAAGAGACCCAGTACTTC. As protein: CASSTRYQETQYF.

This clonotype was detected ten times or more. The V and J genes are TRBV29-1 and TRBJ2-7; possibly TRBD1 for D (6 bases). Germline V CDR1 and CDR2: SQVTM, ANQGSEA. The germline V and J ends were trimmed by 3 bases and 6 bases, with 15 bases remaining between them. The CDR3 is made up of 13 amino acids. CDR3 bases: TGCAGCGTTGACCCCGCAGGGGCAGGCGAGCAGTACTTC. It translates to CSVDPAGAGEQYF.

The gene calls are TRBV7-9 and TRBJ1-4, with D perhaps TRBD1 (5 bases). The germline gives CDR1 SEHNR, CDR2 FQNEAQ (reference sequence). Trimming cost V 10 bases and J 5 bases, with 14 bases left between them. This CDR3 comprises 13 residues. CDR3 loop: CANSGTGNEKLFF. The DNA of the CDR3 is TGTGCCAACTCCGGGACGGGCAATGAAAAACTGTTTTTT.

This clonotype was found a few times. V and J are TRBV5-1 and TRBJ2-3, with 8 bases aligning to TRBD2. Germline lookup yields CDR1 SGHRS and CDR2 YFSETQ. With V trimmed by 3 bases and J by 3 bases, 3 bases remained unmatched. CDR3 size: 14 residues. In DNA, the CDR3 is TGCGCCAGCAGCTACATAGCGGGGACAGATACGCAGTATTTT. Its protein product is CASSYIAGTDTQYF.

The genes are TRBV7-2 and TRBJ1-1; D not certain. The CDR3 runs to 14 residues. From germline, CDR1 is SGHTA and CDR2 FQGNSA. Deletions cut 0 bases from V and 4 bases from J, with 9 bases between. CDR3 loop: CASSLAHTATEAFF. DNA of the CDR3: TGTGCCAGCAGCTTAGCCCACACAGCCACTGAAGCTTTCTTT.

In this sample, this clonotype turned up a few times. This sequence joins TRBV14 and TRBJ1-2; 10 bases match TRBD1. The CDR3 is made up of 15 amino acids. The trim removed 6 bases at V and 3 bases at J, leaving 7 bases unmatched. Germline values: CDR1 SGHDN, CDR2 FVKESK. The CDR3 bases are TGTGCCAGCAGGAAAACCGGGACAGGGGACTATGGCTACACCTTC. Its translation: CASRKTGTGDYGYTF.

Only a few counts were recorded for this clonotype. CDR3 residues: CSASRIAGGPTYEQYF. For the CDR3, the DNA is TGCAGTGCTAGCAGGATAGCGGGGGGGCCCACCTACGAGCAGTACTTC. This rearrangement joins TRBV20-1 to TRBJ2-7; 11 nucleotides agree with TRBD2. In germline, CDR1 is DFQATT, CDR2 SNEGSKA (reference sequence). The CDR3 extends over 16 amino acids. The V gene end was trimmed by 3 bases and the J gene end by 2 bases; junction bases not matched to a gene: 9.

This clonotype has a handful of counts. The chain is built from TRBV10-3 and TRBJ1-6; D gene uncertain. Germline CDR1 and CDR2: ENHRY and SYGVKD. The CDR3 is 15 residues long. V was pared by 0 bases and J by 5 bases, with 8 bases between. The CDR3 DNA reads as TGTGCCATCAGTGAGTCGGCCGGCGATAATTCACCCCTCCACTTT. The encoded protein is CAISESAGDNSPLHF.

This clonotype was recorded at least ten times. The chain links TRBV28 to TRBJ2-4; D tentatively reads TRBD1 or TRBD2 (5 bases each). V was clipped by 4 bases and J by 8 bases, with 27 bases between them. Germline V CDR1 and CDR2: MDHEN, SYDVKM. This CDR3 contains 18 residues. The CDR3 loop is CASSSSLAPGTLSYIQYF. CDR3 bases: TGTGCCAGCAGTTCCAGCCTAGCCCCGGGGACCTTGTCCTACATTCAGTACTTC.

This clonotype was counted a few times. The gene calls are TRBV12-3 or TRBV12-4 and TRBJ1-2; D gene ambiguous. Trimming pared 1 base from V and 8 bases from J, leaving 11 bases between. This CDR3 comprises 13 residues. The CDR3 DNA reads TGTGCCAGCAGTTTAGGAGGACCCTTGGGCTACACCTTC. Amino acids: CASSLGGPLGYTF.

The table lists this clonotype with a few counts. The gene calls are TRBV18 and TRBJ2-7, with 11 nucleotides matching TRBD1. The V segment lost 5 bases and the J segment 6 bases; nucleotides outside the gene matches: 3. Per germline, CDR1 KGHSH and CDR2 LQKENI. The CDR3 spans 13 residues. The CDR3 protein is CASSSGTGGEQYV. DNA of the CDR3: TGTGCCAGCTCAAGCGGGACAGGGGGCGAGCAGTACGTC.

V usage is TRBV19 and J usage is TRBJ1-2, with unresolved D. The CDR3 has 13 residues. From germline, CDR1 is LNHDA and CDR2 SQIVND (reference sequence). V lost 6 bases and J 11 bases, leaving 19 bases between the germline ends. The CDR3 DNA reads TGTGCCAGTAGCCCCGGAAGGGAGAGGAGGTACACCTTC. Protein product: CASSPGRERRYTF.

This clonotype was detected a few times. The gene calls are TRBV7-9 and TRBJ1-6; tentative D call: TRBD1 (6 bases). Germline CDR1 SEHNR, CDR2 FQNEAQ (reference sequence). V gave up 4 bases and J gave up 9 bases, with 19 bases separating them. This CDR3 region has 16 residues. CDR3 region: CASSSLLGGQGSPLHF. The DNA for the CDR3 is TGTGCCAGCAGCTCCCTTCTAGGGGGGCAGGGTTCACCCCTCCACTTT.

This clonotype was picked up many times. The genes are TRBV5-1 and TRBJ2-7; D is uncertain. The CDR3 covers 14 residues. Germline CDR1 and CDR2: SGHRS and YFSETQ. V dropped 2 bases and J dropped 0 bases, with 9 bases sitting between them. The CDR3 region is CASSFARPSYEQYV. The DNA of the CDR3 is TGCGCCAGCAGCTTTGCCAGGCCCTCCTACGAGCAGTACGTC.